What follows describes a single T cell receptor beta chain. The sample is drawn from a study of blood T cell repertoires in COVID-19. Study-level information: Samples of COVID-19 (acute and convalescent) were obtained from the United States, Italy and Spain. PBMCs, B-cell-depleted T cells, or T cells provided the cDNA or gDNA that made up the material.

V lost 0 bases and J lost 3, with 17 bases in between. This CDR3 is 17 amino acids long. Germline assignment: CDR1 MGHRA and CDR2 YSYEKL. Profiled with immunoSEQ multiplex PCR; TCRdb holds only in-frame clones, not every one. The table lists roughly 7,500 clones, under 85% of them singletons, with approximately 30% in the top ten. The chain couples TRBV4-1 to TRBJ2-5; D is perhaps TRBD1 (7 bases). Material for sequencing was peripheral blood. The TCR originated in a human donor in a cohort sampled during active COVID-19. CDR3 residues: CASSQDLWAGGKETQYF. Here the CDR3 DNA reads TGCGCCAGCAGCCAAGATTTATGGGCAGGGGGGAAAGAGACCCAGTACTTC.